A selection of T cell receptor beta chains follows, all from one sample in a study of CD8+CD57+ T cells in acquired aplastic anemia. TCRdb re-called the reads through MiXCR, storing one row per CDR3 protein. The repertoire includes 35,000 to 45,000 distinct CDR3 sequences, under 80% of them detected once, and 22% sits in the top ten. Specimen: sorted CD4+, CD8+, or CD8+CD57+ T cells (not recorded which) from PBMCs. Source of these receptors: a human donor in good health, serving as a control. Both conserved end residues are part of each CDR3. D genes are given only for firm matches. Clone sizes are given selectively: once, few, many, or a class where the clone is expanded.

D gene,CDR3 length,V gene,J gene,clone size,CDR3 protein,CDR3 DNA
.,15,TRBV7-8,TRBJ1-2,.,CASSLGRQTNYGYTF,TGTGCCAGCAGCTTAGGTCGGCAAACGAACTATGGCTACACCTTC
.,13,TRBV19,TRBJ1-1,.,CASTTGLNTEAFF,TGTGCCAGTACAACAGGGTTGAACACTGAAGCTTTCTTT
.,13,TRBV19,TRBJ2-7,.,CASSLDSTYEQYF,TGTGCCAGTTCCCTCGACAGTACCTACGAGCAGTACTTC
TRBD2,15,TRBV7-3,TRBJ2-3,medium-sized,CASSSSGGRSDTQYF,TGTGCCAGCAGCTCTAGCGGGGGGCGGTCAGATACGCAGTATTTT
TRBD1,14,TRBV6-1,TRBJ1-1,.,CASSPRTGNTEAFF,TGTGCCAGCAGCCCTCGGACAGGGAACACTGAAGCTTTCTTT
.,13,TRBV2,TRBJ1-4,.,CASSLVGPEKLFF,TGTGCCAGCAGCTTAGTCGGGCCTGAAAAACTGTTTTTT
.,15,TRBV7-2,TRBJ1-6,once,CASSLAPWGNSPLHF,TGTGCCAGCAGCTTAGCGCCTTGGGGTAATTCACCCCTCCACTTT
.,13,TRBV20-1,TRBJ2-7,.,CSARDPEGGEQYF,TGCAGTGCTAGAGATCCAGAGGGGGGCGAGCAGTACTTC
TRBD1,11,TRBV10-3,TRBJ2-7,once,CAISQGQEQYF,TGTGCCATCAGCCAGGGACAGGAGCAGTACTTC
.,15,TRBV5-6,TRBJ2-3,many,CASSPTTLSTDTQYF,TGTGCCAGCAGCCCTACAACACTATCCACAGATACGCAGTATTTT
.,12,TRBV5-5,TRBJ1-2,.,CASSFRDYGYTF,TGTGCCAGCAGCTTTCGCGACTATGGCTACACCTTC
TRBD1,13,TRBV10-3,TRBJ1-2,few,CAISDGQGGGYTF,TGTGCCATCAGCGACGGACAGGGTGGGGGCTACACCTTC
.,15,TRBV7-2,TRBJ2-7,.,CASSLAPGADYEQYF,TGTGCCAGCAGCTTAGCGCCGGGAGCGGACTACGAGCAGTACTTC
TRBD1,18,TRBV24-1,TRBJ1-5,medium-sized,CATSDGTGSATGNQPQHF,TGTGCCACCAGTGATGGGACAGGGAGCGCTACTGGCAATCAGCCCCAGCATTTT
.,16,TRBV15,TRBJ1-5,.,CATSRERGDGNQPQHF,TGTGCCACCAGCAGAGAGCGGGGAGACGGCAATCAGCCCCAGCATTTT